A selection of T cell receptor beta chains follows, all from one sample in a study of shared clonotypes between healthy human individuals. Here immunoSEQ multiplex PCR was the method, and the copy in TCRdb shows in-frame clones only, minus some. The repertoire holds fewer than 350,000 clones, with 80% to 90% as singletons. Sequencing was performed on memory CD8+ T cells sorted from blood. These receptors came from a man aged 18 to 30 in good health. Both conserved end residues are part of each CDR3. Each record gives: clone size, J gene, D gene, V gene, CDR3 protein, CDR3 DNA. D genes are given only for firm matches. Rows give clone size only sometimes, using once, few, many, or a class for an expanded clone.

size: .; J: TRBJ1-2; D: TRBD1; V: TRBV10-3; CDR3: CAISETTGHGYTF; DNA: TGTGCCATCAGTGAGACGACAGGGCATGGCTACACCTTC
size: .; J: TRBJ2-7; D: .; V: TRBV5-4; CDR3: CASSLFTGGYEQYF; DNA: TGTGCCAGCAGCTTGTTCACGGGTGGCTACGAGCAGTACTTC
size: .; J: TRBJ2-5; D: TRBD1; V: TRBV6-5; CDR3: CASSYGTGAGETQYF; DNA: TGTGCCAGCAGTTACGGGACAGGGGCCGGGGAGACCCAGTACTTC
size: .; J: TRBJ2-2; D: TRBD2; V: TRBV5-1; CDR3: CASSEASGINTGELFF; DNA: TGCGCCAGCAGCGAGGCTAGCGGGATCAACACCGGGGAGCTGTTTTTT
size: .; J: TRBJ2-7; D: .; V: TRBV12-5; CDR3: CASGFSGIPYEQYF; DNA: TGTGCTAGTGGTTTTTCCGGAATACCCTACGAGCAGTACTTC
size: few; J: TRBJ2-2; D: .; V: TRBV11-2; CDR3: CASSLVGKVTGELFF; DNA: TGTGCCAGCAGCTTAGTCGGAAAGGTCACCGGGGAGCTGTTTTTT
size: many; J: TRBJ1-5; D: TRBD1; V: TRBV6-1; CDR3: CASTLEGQGFQPQHF; DNA: TGTGCCAGCACCCTCGAGGGACAGGGATTTCAGCCCCAGCATTTT
size: .; J: TRBJ2-1; D: TRBD2; V: TRBV27; CDR3: CASTKVAGGSYNEQFF; DNA: TGTGCCAGCACGAAGGTGGCGGGGGGGTCTTACAATGAGCAGTTCTTC
size: .; J: TRBJ2-1; D: TRBD1; V: TRBV7-9; CDR3: CASSPRDRGYNEQFF; DNA: TGTGCCAGCAGTCCACGGGACAGGGGCTACAATGAGCAGTTCTTC
size: .; J: TRBJ1-2; D: .; V: TRBV28; CDR3: CASSLPQGVYYGYTF; DNA: TGTGCCAGCAGTTTACCCCAAGGGGTATACTATGGCTACACCTTC
size: .; J: TRBJ2-1; D: TRBD2; V: TRBV27; CDR3: CASSLLAGGYNEQFF; DNA: TGTGCCAGCAGTTTACTAGCGGGGGGATACAATGAGCAGTTCTTC
size: .; J: TRBJ1-6; D: .; V: TRBV4-1; CDR3: CASSPPALLYNSPLHF; DNA: TGCGCCAGCAGCCCGCCAGCCCTGCTCTATAATTCACCCCTCCACTTT
size: .; J: TRBJ2-1; D: .; V: TRBV27; CDR3: CASSLSVRGSYNEQFF; DNA: TGTGCCAGCAGTTTATCGGTAAGGGGCTCCTACAATGAGCAGTTCTTC
size: .; J: TRBJ1-1; D: TRBD1; V: TRBV4-1; CDR3: CASSQPYHRGPEAFF; DNA: TGCGCCAGCAGCCAACCCTACCACAGGGGTCCTGAAGCTTTCTTT
size: few; J: TRBJ2-5; D: TRBD2; V: TRBV5-3; CDR3: CARSSAGGPKETQYF; DNA: TGTGCCAGAAGTTCGGCGGGAGGGCCAAAGGAGACCCAGTACTTC
size: .; J: TRBJ2-1; D: .; V: TRBV7-9; CDR3: CASSWDTDYNEQFF; DNA: TGTGCCAGCAGTTGGGACACCGACTACAATGAGCAGTTCTTC
size: .; J: TRBJ2-7; D: TRBD1; V: TRBV15; CDR3: CATSPDRALYEQYF; DNA: TGTGCCACCAGCCCGGACAGGGCCCTCTACGAGCAGTACTTC
size: few; J: TRBJ1-2; D: .; V: TRBV7-9; CDR3: CASSLAGDAYGYTF; DNA: TGTGCCAGCAGCTTAGCAGGGGACGCCTATGGCTACACCTTC
size: few; J: TRBJ1-5; D: TRBD1; V: TRBV10-3; CDR3: CAIRDREGQPQHF; DNA: TGTGCCATCAGGGACAGGGAAGGACAGCCCCAGCATTTT
size: .; J: TRBJ2-7; D: TRBD1; V: TRBV10-3; CDR3: CAISTRTGTYEQYF; DNA: TGTGCCATCAGTACAAGGACAGGGACCTACGAGCAGTACTTC
size: .; J: TRBJ2-7; D: .; V: TRBV4-1; CDR3: CASSQSNPLEQYF; DNA: TGCGCCAGCAGCCAATCGAACCCCTTGGAGCAGTACTTC
size: .; J: TRBJ2-7; D: .; V: TRBV15; CDR3: CATSGAVGYEQYF; DNA: TGTGCCACCAGCGGCGCAGTAGGCTACGAGCAGTACTTC
size: .; J: TRBJ1-4; D: .; V: TRBV28; CDR3: CASSFTGAGEKLFF; DNA: TGTGCCAGCAGTTTTACGGGGGCTGGTGAAAAACTGTTTTTT
size: .; J: TRBJ2-2; D: .; V: TRBV6-1; CDR3: CASSEAINFTGELFF; DNA: TGTGCCAGCAGTGAAGCGATCAACTTCACCGGGGAGCTGTTTTTT
size: .; J: TRBJ2-7; D: .; V: TRBV11-2; CDR3: CASSLDSPSVAYEQYF; DNA: TGTGCCAGCAGCTTAGACTCCCCTAGCGTAGCCTACGAGCAGTACTTC
size: .; J: TRBJ1-2; D: TRBD1; V: TRBV5-8; CDR3: CASSLLDRGTYGYTF; DNA: TGTGCCAGCAGCCTACTTGACAGGGGAACCTATGGCTACACCTTC
size: .; J: TRBJ2-7; D: .; V: TRBV7-2; CDR3: CASSPARDPRAYEQYF; DNA: TGTGCCAGCAGCCCGGCCCGGGACCCAAGGGCCTACGAGCAGTACTTC
size: few; J: TRBJ1-1; D: TRBD1; V: TRBV29-1; CDR3: CSVDRQGHTEAFF; DNA: TGCAGCGTTGACCGACAGGGACACACTGAAGCTTTCTTT
size: few; J: TRBJ1-4; D: .; V: TRBV10-3; CDR3: CAISELYLGVTNEKLFF; DNA: TGTGCCATCAGTGAGCTGTACTTAGGGGTAACTAATGAAAAACTGTTTTTT
size: .; J: TRBJ1-2; D: .; V: TRBV4-1; CDR3: CASSQDQWQIYGYTF; DNA: TGCGCCAGCAGCCAAGATCAGTGGCAGATCTATGGCTACACCTTC
size: .; J: TRBJ2-5; D: TRBD2; V: TRBV28; CDR3: CASSLWTSGASQETQYF; DNA: TGTGCCAGCAGTTTATGGACTAGCGGGGCAAGCCAAGAGACCCAGTACTTC
size: many; J: TRBJ2-3; D: .; V: TRBV7-9; CDR3: CASSSRGGDTQYF; DNA: TGTGCCAGCAGTTCGCGGGGTGGAGATACGCAGTATTTT
size: .; J: TRBJ2-1; D: .; V: TRBV5-6; CDR3: CASSSGLNIDEQFF; DNA: TGTGCCAGCAGCTCAGGTCTTAATATAGATGAGCAGTTCTTC
size: .; J: TRBJ2-5; D: .; V: TRBV5-1; CDR3: CASSSGLNEETQYF; DNA: TGCGCCAGCAGCTCAGGACTGAATGAAGAGACCCAGTACTTC
size: .; J: TRBJ1-5; D: .; V: TRBV4-3; CDR3: CASSQTRAIGQPQHF; DNA: TGCGCCAGCAGCCAAACCAGGGCAATCGGTCAGCCCCAGCATTTT
size: once; J: TRBJ2-1; D: TRBD1; V: TRBV7-8; CDR3: CASSPTGGQNNEQFF; DNA: TGTGCCAGCAGCCCTACAGGGGGCCAAAACAATGAGCAGTTCTTC
size: .; J: TRBJ2-7; D: .; V: TRBV30; CDR3: CAWSVDQTYEQYF; DNA: TGTGCCTGGAGTGTAGACCAAACCTACGAGCAGTACTTC
size: once; J: TRBJ2-7; D: .; V: TRBV7-9; CDR3: CASSLTAASTYEQYF; DNA: TGTGCCAGCAGCTTAACAGCGGCAAGTACGTACGAGCAGTACTTC
size: .; J: TRBJ2-1; D: .; V: TRBV11-3; CDR3: CASSFAGLYNEQFF; DNA: TGTGCCAGCAGCTTTGCGGGGCTCTACAATGAGCAGTTCTTC
size: .; J: TRBJ1-6; D: .; V: TRBV27; CDR3: CASSRTAHNSPLHF; DNA: TGTGCCAGCAGTCGGACGGCCCATAATTCACCCCTCCACTTT
size: .; J: TRBJ2-7; D: .; V: TRBV27; CDR3: CASSSLDREYEQYF; DNA: TGTGCCAGCAGTTCCCTGGACAGAGAATACGAGCAGTACTTC
size: .; J: TRBJ2-7; D: .; V: TRBV2; CDR3: CASSKLSVRGNF; DNA: TGTGCCAGCAGTAAGCTCTCGGTCAGAGGGAACTTC
size: .; J: TRBJ2-3; D: .; V: TRBV11-2; CDR3: CASSSTGLADTQYF; DNA: TGTGCCAGCAGCTCAACAGGGTTGGCAGATACGCAGTATTTT
size: .; J: TRBJ1-1; D: TRBD1; V: TRBV6-5; CDR3: CASSPTDRAPALAFF; DNA: TGTGCCAGCAGCCCCACCGACAGGGCCCCGGCGTTAGCTTTCTTT
size: .; J: TRBJ2-2; D: .; V: TRBV19; CDR3: CASSTYIAGAPGELFF; DNA: TGTGCCAGTAGTACCTATATAGCAGGGGCTCCCGGGGAGCTGTTTTTT
size: .; J: TRBJ1-2; D: .; V: TRBV18; CDR3: CASSPRQFVPYTF; DNA: TGTGCCAGCTCACCAAGGCAATTTGTCCCCTACACCTTC
size: .; J: TRBJ2-3; D: TRBD2; V: TRBV5-4; CDR3: CASGPGASGDLTPDTQYF; DNA: TGTGCCAGCGGACCGGGGGCTAGCGGGGACCTCACCCCAGATACGCAGTATTTT
size: .; J: TRBJ1-4; D: .; V: TRBV2; CDR3: CASLVGTYADEKLFF; DNA: TGTGCCAGCCTAGTCGGAACTTATGCGGATGAAAAACTGTTTTTT
size: .; J: TRBJ1-5; D: TRBD1; V: TRBV30; CDR3: CAWDREGQPQHF; DNA: TGTGCCTGGGACAGGGAGGGTCAGCCCCAGCATTTT
size: .; J: TRBJ1-1; D: TRBD1; V: TRBV28; CDR3: CASSPHRGTFAEAFF; DNA: TGTGCCAGCAGTCCGCACAGGGGAACGTTTGCTGAAGCTTTCTTT
size: .; J: TRBJ2-1; D: TRBD2; V: TRBV30; CDR3: CAWSSRTSASYNEQFF; DNA: TGTGCCTGGAGTTCCCGGACTAGCGCTTCCTACAATGAGCAGTTCTTC
size: .; J: TRBJ2-1; D: .; V: TRBV27; CDR3: CASSLSYNEQFF; DNA: TGTGCCAGCAGTCTTTCTTACAATGAGCAGTTCTTC
size: .; J: TRBJ2-3; D: .; V: TRBV27; CDR3: CASSPTLDRVLRPSTDTQYF; DNA: TGTGCCAGCAGTCCTACTCTCGACAGAGTGCTCCGACCCAGCACAGATACGCAGTATTTT